The T cell receptor (beta chain) described here comes from a study of monozygotic twins with inflammatory bowel disease. General study findings and limits: The authors could not tell different T cell subtypes apart.

With no T cell sorting beforehand, total RNA was isolated from whole blood. A note on this clonotype: Its antigen is not known.

TCRdb derives one entry per CDR3 protein from the 5' RACE reads, leaving out DNA. The table counts around 400,000 distinct CDR3 sequences; around 2.3% lies in the top ten. Germline V CDR1 and CDR2: SGHNT, YYREEE (reference sequence). This CDR3 spans 16 amino acids. Sequenced input: blood. The chain combines TRBV5-4 with TRBJ2-7; the TCRdb call, TRBD2, lacks DNA for checking. The TCR sequence derives from a human donor with ulcerative colitis or Crohn's disease, or a healthy co-twin of an affected twin (not recorded which). The CDR3 protein is CASSLFLGLAGEEQYF.